This passage covers 16 T cell receptor beta chains from one sample sequenced in a study of cytomegalovirus exposure and HLA in healthy donors. The PCR made use of 60 Vbeta and 13 Jbeta primers. Data came from immunoSEQ multiplex PCR; TCRdb stores just in-frame clones and leaves some out. The sample consists of under 200,000 clones, approximately 80% of them appearing once. Source material: PBMCs. The receptors were sampled from a woman aged 50 to 60 in good health and CMV-seronegative.

This clone turned up a few times. The V call is TRBV7-9, the J call TRBJ1-4; D is unclear. The germline gives CDR1 SEHNR, CDR2 FQNEAQ (reference sequence). CDR3 length: 12 residues. V lost 3 bases, J lost 7 bases, and 6 bases lay in between. The CDR3, as DNA: TGTGCCAGCAGCTTGGGAGGTGAAAAACTGTTTTTT. Translating gives CASSLGGEKLFF.

The V gene is TRBV29-1, the J gene TRBJ2-1; 8 bases are a match to TRBD1. Trimming removed 3 bases from V and 0 bases from J; junction bases left unmatched: 7. Germline CDR1 SQVTM, CDR2 ANQGSEA. The CDR3 loop spans 16 amino acids. CDR3 protein: CSVDHGQGSSYNEQFF. The CDR3 coding sequence is TGCAGCGTTGACCACGGACAGGGAAGCTCCTACAATGAGCAGTTCTTC.

Regarding this clone: Distinct nucleotide sequences in the sample also encode this CDR3. The V gene is TRBV28, the J gene TRBJ2-7, with 8 bases identical to TRBD1. Germline V lookup: CDR1 MDHEN, CDR2 SYDVKM. This CDR3 comprises 15 residues. V was pared by 4 bases and J by 5 bases, with 10 bases of the junction left unmatched. CDR3 DNA: TGTGCCAGCAGTTGGGGGCAGGGGGCAGCGCACGAGCAGTACTTC. Translating gives CASSWGQGAAHEQYF.

This clone was picked up a small number of times. The chain carries TRBV18 and TRBJ1-2; D is uncertain. The germline V gene has CDR1 KGHSH and CDR2 LQKENI. V shed 3 bases and J shed 1 base, with 6 bases lying between them. CDR3 length: 13 amino acids. The chain's CDR3 is CASSPSYNYGYTF. DNA of the CDR3: TGTGCCAGCTCACCGAGCTATAACTATGGCTACACCTTC.

The rearrangement links TRBV7-6 to TRBJ2-1, with 7 bases fitting TRBD2. The ends lost 5 bases at V and 0 bases at J; junction bases unmatched: 16. In germline, CDR1 is SGHVS, CDR2 FNYEAQ. CDR3 length: 19 amino acids. CDR3 nucleotides: TGTGCCAGCAGCCCCCTTTCGAGGGAGCGGGGCAGCTCCTACAATGAGCAGTTCTTC. Encoded protein: CASSPLSRERGSSYNEQFF.

The chain links TRBV9 to TRBJ2-5; weak D call: TRBD1 (5 bases). The germline gives CDR1 SGDLS, CDR2 YYNGEE. The CDR3 sequence is 16 residues long. V lost 0 bases, J lost 4 bases, and 16 bases lay in between. The CDR3, as DNA: TGTGCCAGCAGCGTAGGTCCGTCCAGGGTGGGAGAGACCCAGTACTTC. Residues: CASSVGPSRVGETQYF.

This clone was picked up one time. The gene calls are TRBV29-1 and TRBJ1-2; D not certain. Looked up from germline, CDR1 is SQVTM and CDR2 is ANQGSEA. The ends were cut back, 4 bases at V and 4 bases at J, with 7 bases in the middle. CDR3 size: 11 residues. CDR3 nucleotide sequence: TGCAGCGTTGGGGCAGCCTATGGCTACACCTTC. Its translation is CSVGAAYGYTF.

This sequence joins TRBV7-8 and TRBJ1-3, with TRBD1 identical over 8 bases. CDR1 SGHVS and CDR2 FQNEAQ come from the germline V gene. Trimming cost V 4 bases and J 0 bases; bases outside gene matches: 17. The CDR3 is made up of 20 amino acids. This CDR3 reads CASSYRPGQDSYHSGNTIYF. DNA for the CDR3: TGTGCCAGCAGCTACCGACCGGGACAGGATTCATACCACTCTGGAAACACCATATATTTT.

The genes are TRBV7-2 and TRBJ2-3; D gene uncertain. CDR1 is SGHTA, CDR2 FQGNSA, per germline. The CDR3 loop spans 12 amino acids. The V gene lost 1 base and the J gene lost 10 bases, with 9 bases spanning the gap. CDR3 DNA sequence: TGTGCCAGCAGCTTAGATTATCAGGCGCAGTATTTT. Translation gives CASSLDYQAQYF.

The V and J genes are TRBV13 and TRBJ1-2; D not resolved. There are 14 residues in the CDR3. Germline assignment: CDR1 PRHDT and CDR2 FYEKMQ (reference sequence). V was cut by 4 bases and J by 7 bases, with 16 bases left in between. As DNA, the CDR3 is TGTGCCAGCAGCTCCAATCCGCTTGCCGGTGGCTACACCTTC. Translation: CASSSNPLAGGYTF.

A few counts support this clone. V gene TRBV30 combines with J gene TRBJ2-3; 8 nucleotides align to TRBD2. Germline lookup yields CDR1 GTSNPN and CDR2 SVGIG (reference sequence). V lost 3 bases, J lost 1 base, and 3 bases stayed unmatched. The CDR3 totals 14 residues. CDR3 sequence (DNA): TGTGCCTGGAGAAAACTAGCGGGCACAGATACGCAGTATTTT. This codes for CAWRKLAGTDTQYF.

This chain uses TRBV7-9 with TRBJ2-7, with TRBD1 as a possible D gene (6 bases). The CDR3 extends over 16 amino acids. Germline assignment: CDR1 SEHNR and CDR2 FQNEAQ (reference sequence). With 4 bases removed from V and 0 bases from J, the gap between germline ends came to 16 bases. CDR3 DNA sequence: TGTGCCAGCAGCTCTCCACCTTACAGGGACTCCTACGAGCAGTACTTC. Protein product: CASSSPPYRDSYEQYF.

This sequence joins TRBV19 and TRBJ2-2, with TRBD1 identical over 9 bases. Unmatched junction bases numbered 9, after V lost 8 bases and J lost 5 bases. The length of the CDR3 is 15 residues. Looked up from germline, CDR1 is LNHDA and CDR2 is SQIVND (reference sequence). As DNA, the CDR3 is TGTGCCAGTCGCTCAGGGGGACAGGGTACCGGGGAGCTGTTTTTT. It codes for CASRSGGQGTGELFF.

The chain carries TRBV30 and TRBJ2-1; 12 positions match TRBD2. The length of the CDR3 is 17 residues. Germline trimming cut 4 bases from V and 4 bases from J; bases unmatched to any gene: 11. CDR1 GTSNPN and CDR2 SVGIG come from the germline V gene (reference sequence). CDR3 sequence: CAWMGLAGGPRYNEQFF. CDR3 DNA sequence: TGTGCCTGGATGGGGCTAGCGGGGGGGCCTAGGTACAATGAGCAGTTCTTC.

This clone was seen more than once but under ten times. The rearrangement joins TRBV28 to TRBJ1-2, with a tentative D call TRBD1 (6 bases). This CDR3 region has 14 residues. The germline CDR1 and CDR2 sequences are MDHEN and SYDVKM. Trimming shortened V by 5 bases and J by 7 bases, and 17 bases separated the two germline ends. The CDR3 nucleotides read TGTGCCAGCAGTCCTCCGACAGGCGGCGGTGGCTACACCTTC. Its translation is CASSPPTGGGGYTF.

This clone was observed a few times. The junction differs from germline at one of its ends, possibly a read error. The rearrangement links TRBV5-4 to TRBJ2-1, with 7 bases matching TRBD2. CDR1 is SGHNT, CDR2 YYREEE, per germline (reference sequence). The CDR3 has 12 amino acids. CDR3 coding DNA: TGTGCCAGCAGCTTGGATGCGGGAGAGGCCGTCTTC. Its translation: CASSLDAGEAVF.